This T cell receptor (beta chain) was identified during a study of T-cell memory formation after mild COVID-19. Background on the study: TCR clusters largely stayed donor specific.

CDR3 length: 14 amino acids. Trimming left V 0 bases short and J 4 bases short, with 10 bases between. Germline V gene sequence: CDR1 DFQATT, CDR2 SNEGSKA (reference sequence). Study-level findings and limits: Shrinking CD4+ clones resided mostly in CM and EM, and CD8+ ones in EMRA. Clones contracting across day 15 to 85 had a balanced CD4/CD8 profile; later expanding clones leaned CD4+.

The table lists this clonotype with a few counts. The antigen is unknown. It was 5'RACE with constant-segment primers that produced the TCR alpha and TCR beta cDNA libraries, which carried sample barcodes and UMIs. TCRdb re-called the 5' RACE reads through MiXCR, storing one row per CDR3 protein. The data hold around 340,000 distinct CDR3 sequences, with 10% to 15% observed a single time. The sequence derives from a man aged 18 to 35 who had mild COVID-19 (a few samples of this study predate the infection). Cell type and time point are not known. V gene TRBV20-1 combines with J gene TRBJ2-4; D unresolved. The material sequenced was PBMCs or a T cell subset sorted from them (not recorded which). The CDR3 DNA reads TGCAGTGCTAGAGATTGGACCAGGAAAAACATTCAGTACTTC. The encoded protein is CSARDWTRKNIQYF.